A single sample is the source of the 18 T cell receptor beta chains below, sequenced in a study of T cell changes during pregnancy in multiple sclerosis. The method was immunoSEQ multiplex PCR; TCRdb's version includes in-frame clones alone and lacks a portion of them. The sample lists around 53,000 clones; roughly nine tenths were seen once. The sample consisted of CD8+ T cells from peripheral blood mononuclear cells, taken before pregnancy. These receptors all stem from a female donor with multiple sclerosis, enrolled in a pregnancy study.

CDR3 DNA sequence: TGTGCCAGCAGTTTCAGTAGCACAGATACGCAGTATTTT. It codes for CASSFSSTDTQYF. The chain employs TRBV27 and TRBJ2-3; D uncertain. Germline V gene lookup returns CDR1 MNHEY and CDR2 SMNVEV (reference sequence). The CDR3 loop spans 13 amino acids. Between the trimmed V and J ends, which lost 3 bases and 0 bases, there was a span of 4 bases.

The chain is built from TRBV2 and TRBJ2-6; unclear D gene. The germline gives CDR1 SNHLY, CDR2 FYNNEI. This CDR3 has 19 amino acids. V lost 4 bases and J 0 bases, leaving 19 bases between the germline ends. The DNA of the CDR3 is TGTGCCAGCAGTGCCGCCCACTCGCAAGTACTCTCTGGGGCCAACGTCCTGACTTTC. Protein sequence: CASSAAHSQVLSGANVLTF.

The chain joins TRBV10-3 to TRBJ2-1; perhaps TRBD2 as D (6 bases). Germline CDR1 ENHRY, CDR2 SYGVKD. CDR3 size: 13 residues. V was trimmed by 3 bases and J by 7 bases, leaving 10 bases between them. This CDR3 is CAISDPGDNEQFF. Written as DNA, the CDR3 is TGTGCCATCAGTGATCCGGGGGATAATGAGCAGTTCTTC.

This clone was counted at least ten times. The CDR3 DNA follows: TGTGCCAGCAGCCGTGGGACAGGGGCGGATGAAGCTTTCTTT. Translating it yields CASSRGTGADEAFF. V is TRBV4-2 and J is TRBJ1-1; 10 bases are shared with TRBD1. The CDR3 covers 14 residues. Germline assignment: CDR1 LGHNA and CDR2 YNFKEQ. The trim removed 4 bases at V and 7 bases at J, leaving 6 bases unmatched.

This chain connects TRBV6-5 to TRBJ1-1; the D is unclear. The CDR3 is made up of 13 amino acids. Trimming pared 10 bases from V and 4 bases from J, leaving 16 bases between. Germline V CDR1 and CDR2: MNHEY, SVGAGI. CDR3 sequence: CATQKVGVTEAFF. CDR3 coding DNA: TGTGCCACCCAAAAGGTGGGCGTCACTGAAGCTTTCTTT.

CDR3 sequence: CASSQPAGTGGEKLFF. The CDR3 nucleotides are TGTGCCAGCAGCCAACCGGCCGGGACAGGGGGTGAAAAACTGTTTTTT. The genes are TRBV4-2 and TRBJ1-4, with TRBD1 identical over 11 bases. Germline assignment: CDR1 LGHNA and CDR2 YNFKEQ. This CDR3 is built from 16 residues. V trimming: 2 bases; J trimming: 7 bases; junction bases outside the gene matches: 6.

The CDR3 DNA sequence: TGTGCCAGTAGTATGGGGCGGCATCAGCCCCAGCATTTT. Translated: CASSMGRHQPQHF. The V and J genes are TRBV19 and TRBJ1-5, with D tentatively TRBD1 (5 bases). V lost 3 bases to trimming and J lost 5 bases, with 8 bases between them. This CDR3 is 13 amino acids long. CDR1 is LNHDA and CDR2 is SQIVND in the germline V gene (reference sequence).

In this sample, this clone turned up a few times. The chain uses TRBV4-3 and TRBJ2-1, with TRBD2 identical over 12 bases. V shed 0 bases, J shed 7 bases, and the junction held 7 bases outside the gene matches. Germline CDR1 and CDR2: LGHNA and YSLEER. CDR3 length: 17 amino acids. For the CDR3, the DNA is TGCGCCAGCAGCCAAGAAGGGGCTAGCGGGGGGGCAAATGAGCAGTTCTTC. This codes for CASSQEGASGGANEQFF.

The genes are TRBV11-2 and TRBJ2-1; 10 bases align to TRBD2. CDR1 and CDR2 (germline): SGHAT, FQNNGV. J was trimmed by 9 bases and V by 0 bases; bases with no gene match: 11. The CDR3 runs 17 residues. The CDR3 nucleotides are TGTGCCAGCAGCTTAGAGGCTAGCGGGGGTCGTTTGGGTGAGCAGTTCTTC. This translates into CASSLEASGGRLGEQFF.

V gene TRBV27 combines with J gene TRBJ2-1; 9 positions agree with TRBD2. The CDR3 has 15 residues. V gave up 3 bases and J gave up 2 bases; unmatched junction bases: 2. CDR1 MNHEY and CDR2 SMNVEV come from the germline V gene (reference sequence). The CDR3 DNA is TGTGCCAGCAGTTTGCTAGCGGGGACCTACAATGAGCAGTTCTTC. This translates into CASSLLAGTYNEQFF.

The CDR3 nucleotides read TGTGCCAGCAGCTTAGAAGGGGGCAATTCACCCCTCCACTTT. Translated, it gives CASSLEGGNSPLHF. J is TRBJ1-6 and V is TRBV7-6; 7 nucleotides line up with TRBD1. Per the germline V gene, CDR1 is SGHVS and CDR2 is FNYEAQ. The CDR3 has 14 residues. With 1 base clipped from V and 7 bases from J, the junction kept 1 base outside the gene matches.

The chain links TRBV19 to TRBJ2-7; 7 bases fit TRBD1. The CDR3 spans 15 residues. V dropped 4 bases and J dropped 3; count of bases not matched to a gene: 9. Germline V lookup: CDR1 LNHDA, CDR2 SQIVND (reference sequence). DNA for the CDR3: TGTGCCAGTAGTACAAACAGGGGAAAGGGCTACGAGCAGTACTTC. Translation: CASSTNRGKGYEQYF.

This clone was seen once. The CDR3 loop is CASSYSGQGRGYTF. In DNA form, the CDR3 reads TGTGCCAGCAGTTACTCTGGACAGGGGCGTGGCTACACCTTC. This chain connects TRBV6-5 to TRBJ1-2; 9 bases line up with TRBD1. Germline V lookup: CDR1 MNHEY, CDR2 SVGAGI. The ends lost 0 bases at V and 7 bases at J; junction bases unmatched: 3. This CDR3 comprises 14 residues.

This clone was observed a handful of times. V is TRBV7-6 and J is TRBJ1-2; perhaps TRBD1 as D (6 bases). The V end lost 6 bases, the J end lost 8 bases, and 16 bases lay between the germline ends. Germline V gene lookup returns CDR1 SGHVS and CDR2 FNYEAQ. This CDR3 contains 13 residues. The CDR3 reads CASSLPGARGYTF. DNA of the CDR3: TGTGCCAGCAGTTTACCAGGGGCGCGCGGCTACACCTTC.

The V and J genes are TRBV5-1 and TRBJ1-4; weak D call: TRBD1 (5 bases). CDR1 SGHRS and CDR2 YFSETQ come from the germline V gene. The CDR3 contains 15 residues. Trimming cost V 0 bases and J 8 bases, with 14 bases left between them. The CDR3 DNA reads as TGCGCCAGCAGCTTGGGCGGAGGGGTTAAAGAAAAACTGTTTTTT. Its translation: CASSLGGGVKEKLFF. Supplemented by reference TRBV5-1 and TRBJ1-4, the full variable domain reads KAGVTQTPRYLIKTRGQQVTLSCSPISGHRSVSWYQQTPGQGLQFLFEYFSETQRNKGNFPGRFSGRQFSNSRSEMNVSTLELGDSALYLCASSLGGGVKEKLFFGSGTQLSVL.

The count of this clone is one. This sequence joins TRBV19 and TRBJ1-1; maybe TRBD1 (5 bases). Trimming removed 0 bases from V and 8 bases from J, with 10 bases in between. This CDR3 comprises 13 residues. Germline CDR1 and CDR2: LNHDA and SQIVND (reference sequence). This chain's CDR3 is CASSIDGGNEAFF. The CDR3 coding sequence is TGTGCCAGTAGTATAGACGGGGGTAACGAAGCTTTCTTT.

The chain couples TRBV29-1 to TRBJ2-1; 9 bases are shared with TRBD1. With V trimmed by 5 bases and J by 0 bases, 11 bases remained unmatched. Per the germline V gene, CDR1 is SQVTM and CDR2 is ANQGSEA. The length of the CDR3 is 17 residues. The CDR3 spells CSVRTGGERSSYNEQFF. The CDR3 nucleotides are TGCAGCGTTAGAACAGGGGGCGAAAGGAGCTCCTACAATGAGCAGTTCTTC.

This clone was counted once. This chain links TRBV14 with TRBJ1-6, with D unresolved. The germline gives CDR1 SGHDN, CDR2 FVKESK. V dropped 6 bases and J dropped 7 bases, with 16 bases sitting between them. There are 15 residues in the CDR3. The CDR3 here is CASSLTISRNSPLHF. In nucleotides, the CDR3 is TGTGCCAGCAGTCTGACTATCTCCAGGAATTCACCCCTCCACTTT.